This TCR beta chain comes out of a study of cytomegalovirus exposure and HLA in healthy donors listed by TCRdb under 2017. Background on the whole study: An earlier analysis of 550 to 700 of the donors reported roughly 270 Gb of sequence data and 100 million to 140 million unique TCR beta sequences from about 179 million T cells. An early release that covered about 600 HLA-typed donors contained around 300 gigabases of sequencing data and roughly 84 million unique TCR sequences. Of the roughly 400 genotyped donors, 81% were placed in the genetic ancestry cluster associated with self-reported Caucasian donors. The aim of the study was to test whether cataloging public T cell receptors could identify signatures of past pathogen exposure. The T cell repertoires of some 700 subjects were profiled by immunosequencing and related to cytomegalovirus serostatus. Besides the first cohort of roughly 700 subjects, a separate validation cohort made up of roughly 120 different subjects was used. To predict cytomegalovirus infection status, the study brought together high-throughput TCR immunosequencing, statistical association of individual TCRs with disease status, and machine learning. A later analysis re-analyzed previously published TCR beta repertoires from roughly 690 donors and added high-resolution HLA genotyping to study TCR occurrence patterns. The later analysis used no new phenotypic data to find candidate immune exposures, relying instead on TCR beta sequences and their occurrence across donors. An earlier analysis of several hundred of the donors applied high-throughput TCR beta sequencing to assess whether each TCR beta V gene segment acted as functional or pseudogenic. Donor age, sex, ethnicity and CMV serostatus were compiled alongside the repertoire data. A later genetic analysis used genome-wide SNP genotypes for about 65% of the 666 donors, treating that subset as a discovery cohort. All discovery cohort repertoires had been generated using a single sequencing platform. HLA typing included class I and class II loci at four-digit resolution. The number of typed donors differed by locus: about 629-630 for A, B, C, DRB1 and DQB1; 522 for DQA1; 606 for DPA1; and about 450 for DPB1. Four to six DR-DQ haplotypes were handled as single units for association and clustering, since linkage in the cohort was strong. Among around 400 genotyped donors of the cohort, an average of around 240,000 unique TCR beta nucleotide sequences was sequenced per donor, of which about 20% were non-productive.

The library was obtained by the immunoSEQ multiplex PCR assay. For the multiplex PCR, a mixture combining 60 forward primers for TCR Vbeta segments and 13 reverse primers for TCR Jbeta segments was used. Amplification of the CDR3 region of rearranged TCR beta genes was performed with a multiplex PCR assay on genomic DNA. On the Illumina HiSeq System, the amplified TCR beta libraries were sequenced as 87-base-pair reads. The authors' pipeline ran thus. Across the 500 to 850 repertoires, a later analysis counted tens of millions of unique TCR beta chains, roughly 11 million of which were shared by at least two donors. Raw reads were error-corrected and collapsed into unique sequences by a nearest-neighbor algorithm in which closely related sequences were merged to remove PCR and sequencing errors. CDR3 sequences were aligned to IMGT reference sequences to assign V, D and J gene segments. For a sequence to be retained, a match of at least six nucleotides was required to both a V gene segment and a J gene segment. A rearrangement counted as productive if the CDR3 had no stop codons and remained in frame with V and J, and every other rearrangement counted as non-productive. CDR3 was defined by IMGT convention, running from the second conserved V-encoded cysteine to the conserved J-encoded phenylalanine. Sequences without an unambiguous match to a single V gene segment were excluded from the earlier analysis of approximately 600 of the donors. In an earlier analysis of some 590 of the donors, a V segment was called functional when productive rearrangements were above 56.7%, and segregating when the standard deviation between donors exceeded 5%. A statistical classification framework was built to diagnose cytomegalovirus status from the catalog of TCR beta chain sequences. In a later analysis, TCR nucleotide sequences were compared against IMGT/GENE-DB human TR gene sequences so that V and J genes could be assigned. Using the TCRdist pipeline, a later analysis assigned CDR3 sequences along with most-parsimonious VDJ recombination scenarios. In a later analysis, each TCR beta chain was defined by its CDR3 amino acid sequence together with its V-gene family, and reads without a unique V-gene family were excluded. As a way to deal with suspected cross-contamination and a sequencing artifact, a later analysis dropped 592 nucleotide sequences that were highly shared and had low generation probability. For each public chain, a later analysis derived a clonal expansion index from normalized ranks of inferred template counts within each repertoire. Generation probabilities in a later analysis came from a VDJ recombination model fitted to out-of-frame rearrangements, and those results were checked against IGoR. In a later analysis, hypergeometric tests were used to score TCR-TCR, TCR-HLA and TCR-CMV co-occurrence, with a repertoire-size bias correction applied to TCR pairs. False discovery rates were estimated in a later analysis by permuting HLA or CMV assignments 20 times. In a later analysis, co-occurring TCRs were grouped with DBSCAN, and TCRdist sequence similarity was added when clustering was performed within HLA-allele-positive subsets. Co-occurrence clustering excluded repertoires with fewer than 30,000 or more than 120,000 public chains, plus five with anomalous nucleotide sharing. TCRdb provides this immuneACCESS table in a form limited to in-frame rearrangements. Some clones are lacking; in checked studies, under half of them reflect an unresolved V gene, and why the rest are absent is not known. V, J and clone size were drawn from that table, and D and trimming were deduced from the DNA. For this sample the table gives tens of thousands of clones, of which roughly 75% were detected only once. Of the sample, over 0.95% is held by the ten largest clones.

What the research found in general, with its limitations: The authors suggested that the approach could potentially be generalized to other disease states and immunological phenotypes. The 87-base-pair reads could not distinguish some IMGT-functional V segments, including TRBV6-2 and TRBV6-3, so those segments were excluded. A later analysis reported that several top co-occurrence clusters appeared linked to parvovirus B19, influenza, CMV and Epstein-Barr virus. Across donors, most TCR sequences were observed very rarely, whereas some public TCRs were present in many individuals. A total of about 180 TCR beta chains were listed by the study as associated with cytomegalovirus. A later genetic analysis reported fewer N-insertions in productive TCRs among donors in an Asian-associated ancestry cluster than the roughly 700-donor mean. In a later analysis, HLA-associated TCR beta chains showed more clonal expansion and lower generation probabilities than non-associated chains that were equally common. When HLA alleles, especially DR and DQ, strongly co-occurred, TCR associations were difficult to assign to individual alleles. Broadly in line with IMGT annotations, most TCR beta V segments showed up in productive rearrangements about 90% or about 30% of the time in an earlier analysis of a few hundred of the donors. Linkage disequilibrium might explain the correlated functional status among segregating V segments, but an unknown experimental factor could not be excluded. In this cohort, only TCR beta chains were sequenced, and detectable features were limited by the absence of alpha or paired-chain data. Because HLA typing was missing for some donors at each locus, association tests included only the typed subset. In a later analysis, around 15,000 TCR beta sequences were associated with specific HLA alleles at a false discovery rate of 0.05. The only immune exposure information available for the cohort was CMV serostatus. A later genetic analysis associated a missense DCLRE1C variant with V-gene and J-gene trimming of TCR beta chains, and an independent cohort replicated the association. A further reported finding was that TCR beta sequences accurately predicted the HLA-A and HLA-B alleles for most subjects in the first cohort. A later analysis found that TCR association rates varied across HLA loci, with DRB1 alleles showing the most associated TCRs and HLA-C alleles the fewest. Fewer than 20 rarely observed V segments, including chromosome 9 orphons, were excluded from the earlier analysis of about 600 of the donors because counts were too low. A cluster of highly shared sequence variants was judged likely to be a technical artifact of the sequencing pipeline. Roughly uniform sequencing depth across donors was assumed in presence/absence analyses, although this assumption may not hold. In vitro tests confirmed that a few of the cytomegalovirus-associated TCR beta chains recognize cytomegalovirus antigens. The classifier was reported to diagnose cytomegalovirus status with high specificity and sensitivity in both the original and validation cohorts. Most CMV-associated TCR beta chains appeared to be HLA-restricted in a later analysis, and the HLA associations seemed to be driven largely by CMV exposure.

The cohort was made up of about 610 healthy bone marrow donors. At the time of sampling, all cohort members were nominally healthy, though unrecorded immune exposures were likely present. The donor tested CMV seronegative and was one of the 352 seronegative cohort members. A peripheral blood sample was collected from each donor, and TCR beta sequencing was performed on peripheral blood mononuclear cells. Genomic DNA extraction from the blood cell samples was performed with the Qiagen DNeasy Blood Extraction Kit. Details on this clone: It lacks a known antigen. No per-base quality is available; no much larger clone lies one base away.

V trim: 3 bases; J trim: 3 bases; unmatched bases: 3. The germline V gene (reference sequence) specifies MNHEY as CDR1 and SMNVEV as CDR2. The CDR3, from cysteine to phenylalanine, totals 15 residues. Of all the DNA, just the CDR3 is kept, 45 bases in frame from base 1. The sample taken for sequencing was PBMCs. This TCR came from a male donor in good health and CMV-seronegative. Recombination linked TRBV27 to TRBJ1-5; 9 bases in the junction line up with TRBD1. The CDR3 is CASSLGQGPNQPQHF. The sequenced DNA: TGTGCCAGCAGTTTGGGACAGGGTCCCAATCAGCCCCAGCATTTT.